The TCR beta chain described here comes from a study of T-cell memory formation after mild COVID-19. The overall study: Among the donors, TCR clusters were largely specific to each donor.

Study conclusions and caveats: Clones contracting over day 15 to 85 were CD4/CD8 balanced, with later expanders leaning CD4+.

TCRdb analysed the 5' RACE reads with MiXCR anew, one entry per CDR3 protein. Of some 82,000 distinct CDR3 sequences in the sample, around 13% were seen once. Trimming stripped 4 bases from V and 1 base from J, with 10 bases between. Germline lookup yields CDR1 SQVTM and CDR2 ANQGSEA. The CDR3 consists of 13 residues. This clonotype was seen only a few times. Its antigen is currently unknown. This sequence originates from a man between 18 and 29 years old who had mild COVID-19 (a few samples of this study predate the infection). Cell type and time point are not known. The specimen sequenced was PBMCs or a T cell subset sorted from them (not recorded which). V is TRBV29-1 and J is TRBJ1-1; tentatively, D is TRBD1 (5 bases). In DNA, the CDR3 is TGCAGCGTTGGCCCGGGGCGGAACACTGAAGCTTTCTTT. Its protein product is CSVGPGRNTEAFF.